Included here is one T cell receptor (beta chain) sequence, with context. Original processing notes: Amplification with reference gene primers provided the estimates of nucleated cell counts. TCRdb's table, derived via immunoSEQ multiplex PCR, lists solely in-frame clones and lacks some. V, J and clone size are taken as reported in that table, and D and trimming were inferred from the DNA itself. This sample has about 240,000 clones, with roughly 88% found just once. The data are from a study of blood T cell repertoires in COVID-19. The CDR3 has 17 residues. With 0 bases clipped from V and 0 bases from J, the junction kept 4 bases outside the gene matches. Germline V gene lookup returns CDR1 MGHDK and CDR2 SYGVNS.

This clonotype originated in a man older than 75 with acute or convalescent COVID-19. The material sequenced was peripheral blood. The chain joins TRBV25-1 to TRBJ1-3; 8 nucleotides line up with TRBD1. CDR3 protein: CASSEYSGGSSGNTIYF. Written as DNA, the CDR3 is TGTGCCAGCAGTGAATATTCAGGGGGCTCCTCTGGAAACACCATATATTTT. The full variable domain, completed using reference TRBV25-1 and TRBJ1-3, is EADIYQTPRYLVIGTGKKITLECSQTMGHDKMYWYQQDPGMELHLIHYSYGVNSTEKGDLSSESTVSRIRTEHFPLTLESARPSHTSQYLCASSEYSGGSSGNTIYFGEGSWLTVV.